This T cell receptor (beta chain) was retrieved from a study of CD8 T cells in Susac syndrome. Study-wide results and limits: It was acknowledged by the study that relatively few individuals were included in its TCR sequencing and HLA analysis.

Note on this clonotype: Its matching antigen is unknown.

The CDR3 is made up of 10 amino acids. CDR1 is DFQATT and CDR2 is SNEGSKA in the germline V gene (reference sequence). V was clipped by 6 bases and J by 6 bases, with 5 bases between them. It was with random hexamers that 0.5 to 1 ug RNA was reverse transcribed. Amplification of TCR beta CDR3 was carried out by immunoSEQ multiplex PCR, which covered 54 Vbeta and 13 Jbeta segments. TCRdb ran MiXCR on the immunoSEQ multiplex PCR reads and lists one entry per CDR3 protein. The sample has 250,000 to 300,000 distinct CDR3 sequences; about 91% are singletons. Stable or active relapsing-remitting multiple sclerosis, untreated and meeting revised McDonald criteria, defined the controls. Negative magnetic isolation gave CD8+ and CD4+ cells; FACS enriched CD8+ TEMRA.

The sequence derives from a human donor with multiple sclerosis. The rearrangement joins TRBV20-1 to TRBJ2-2; D unresolved. The sequenced sample was CD8+ T cells from PBMCs. CDR3 in DNA: TGCAGTGCCCGATCCGGGGAGCTGTTTTTT. This gives the protein CSARSGELFF.